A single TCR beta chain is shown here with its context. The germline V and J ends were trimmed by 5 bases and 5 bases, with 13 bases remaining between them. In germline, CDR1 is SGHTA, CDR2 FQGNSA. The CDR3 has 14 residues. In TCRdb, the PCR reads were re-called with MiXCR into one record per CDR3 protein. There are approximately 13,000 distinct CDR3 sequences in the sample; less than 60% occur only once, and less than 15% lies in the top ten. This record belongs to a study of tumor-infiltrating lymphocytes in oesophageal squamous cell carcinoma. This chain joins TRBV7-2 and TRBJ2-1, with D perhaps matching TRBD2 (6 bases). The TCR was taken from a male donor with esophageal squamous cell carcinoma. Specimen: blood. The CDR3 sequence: CASSPPTRNNEQFF. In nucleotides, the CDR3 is TGTGCCAGCAGCCCCCCGACTAGGAACAATGAGCAGTTCTTC. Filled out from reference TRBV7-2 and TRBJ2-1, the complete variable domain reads GAGVSQSPSNKVTEKGKDVELRCDPISGHTALYWYRQSLGQGLEFLIYFQGNSAPDKSGLPSDRFSAERTGGSVSTLTIQRTQQEDSAVYLCASSPPTRNNEQFFGPGTRLTVL.